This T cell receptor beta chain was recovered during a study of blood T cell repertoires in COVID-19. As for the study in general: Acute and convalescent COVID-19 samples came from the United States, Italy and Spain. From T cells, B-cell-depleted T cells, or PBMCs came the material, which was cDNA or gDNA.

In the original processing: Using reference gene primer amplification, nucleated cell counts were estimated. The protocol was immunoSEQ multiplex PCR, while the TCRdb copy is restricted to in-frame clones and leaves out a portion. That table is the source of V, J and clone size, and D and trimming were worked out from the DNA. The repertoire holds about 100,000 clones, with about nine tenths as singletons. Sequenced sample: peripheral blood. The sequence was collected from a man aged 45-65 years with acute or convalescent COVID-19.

CDR3 sequence (DNA): TGTGCCAGTAGTGACGACAGGGCGGCTAATGAAAAACTGTTTTTT. It is translated as CASSDDRAANEKLFF. The rearrangement joins TRBV19 to TRBJ1-4, with 7 bases lining up with TRBD1. The CDR3 consists of 15 residues. V shed 5 bases and J 3 bases; nucleotides not matched to a gene: 6. The germline gives CDR1 LNHDA, CDR2 SQIVND (reference sequence).